The clone carrying this T cell receptor beta chain was seen repeatedly, ten times or more. The authors amplified TCR beta CDR3 regions, and they did so from RNA transcripts for repertoire sequencing. In the first round, RT-PCR was carried out with HTBI primers, and a multiplex PCR formed the second round. TCRdb called the multiplex PCR reads again in MiXCR, with one record for every CDR3 protein. The sample holds about 420,000 distinct CDR3 sequences, 20% to 25% seen once. The data originate from a study of Graves' ophthalmopathy and Graves' hyperthyroidism. Germline V CDR1 and CDR2: MNHNS, SASEGT. Trimming took off 3 bases at V and 11 bases at J, with 20 bases between the two ends. The CDR3 has 15 amino acids.

What was sequenced was peripheral blood. This chain connects TRBV6-1 to TRBJ1-5; possibly TRBD1 for D (5 bases). The clonotype was recovered from a woman under 30 with stable Graves' hyperthyroidism. In nucleotides, the CDR3 is TGTGCCAGCAGTGAGAGTCCCGTAGGCAGGGTTGCCCAGCATTTT. Encoded protein: CASSESPVGRVAQHF.